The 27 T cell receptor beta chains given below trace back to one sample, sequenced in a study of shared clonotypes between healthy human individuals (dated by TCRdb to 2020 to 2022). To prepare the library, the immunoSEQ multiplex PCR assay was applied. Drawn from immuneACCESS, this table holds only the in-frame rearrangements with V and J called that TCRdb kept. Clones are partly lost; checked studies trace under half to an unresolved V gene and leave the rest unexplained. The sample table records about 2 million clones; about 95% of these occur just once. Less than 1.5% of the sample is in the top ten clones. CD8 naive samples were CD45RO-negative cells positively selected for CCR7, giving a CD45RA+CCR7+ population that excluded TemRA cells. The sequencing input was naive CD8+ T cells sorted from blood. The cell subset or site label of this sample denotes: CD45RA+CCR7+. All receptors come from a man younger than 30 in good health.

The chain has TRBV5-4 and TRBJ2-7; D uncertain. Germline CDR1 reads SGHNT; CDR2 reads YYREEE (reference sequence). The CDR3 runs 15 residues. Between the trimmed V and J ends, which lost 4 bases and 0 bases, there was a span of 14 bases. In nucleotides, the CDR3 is TGTGCCAGCAGCCCCGGACCCTACAGCTCCTACGAGCAGTACTTC. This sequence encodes CASSPGPYSSYEQYF. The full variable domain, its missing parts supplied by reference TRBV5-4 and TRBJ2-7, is ETGVTQSPTHLIKTRGQQVTLRCSSQSGHNTVSWYQQALGQGPQFIFQYYREEENGRGNFPPRFSGLQFPNYSSELNVNALELDDSALYLCASSPGPYSSYEQYFGPGTRLTVT.

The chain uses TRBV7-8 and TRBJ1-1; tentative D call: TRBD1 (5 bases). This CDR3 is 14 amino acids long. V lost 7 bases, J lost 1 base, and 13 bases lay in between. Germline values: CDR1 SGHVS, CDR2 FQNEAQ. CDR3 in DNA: TGTGCCAGCATGGGGGACCTCGCGAACACTGAAGCTTTCTTT. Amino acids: CASMGDLANTEAFF.

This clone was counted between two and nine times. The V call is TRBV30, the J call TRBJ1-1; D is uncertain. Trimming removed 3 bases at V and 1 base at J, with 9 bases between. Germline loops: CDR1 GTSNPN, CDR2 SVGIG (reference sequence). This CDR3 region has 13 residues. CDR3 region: CAWREAGNTEAFF. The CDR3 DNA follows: TGTGCCTGGAGGGAGGCGGGGAACACTGAAGCTTTCTTT.

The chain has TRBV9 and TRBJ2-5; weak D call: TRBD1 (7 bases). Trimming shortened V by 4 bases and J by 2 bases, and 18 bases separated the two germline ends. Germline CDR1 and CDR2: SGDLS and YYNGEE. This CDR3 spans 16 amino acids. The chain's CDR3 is CASSPTQGGGQETQYF. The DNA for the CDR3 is TGTGCCAGCAGCCCAACGCAGGGGGGAGGACAAGAGACCCAGTACTTC.

CDR3 sequence reads: CASSLGLAGEISYNEQFF. CDR3 DNA sequence: TGTGCCAGCAGCTTAGGACTAGCGGGAGAGATCTCCTACAATGAGCAGTTCTTC. The J gene is TRBJ2-1, the V gene TRBV7-9, with 12 bases matching TRBD2. With 1 base clipped from V and 0 bases from J, the junction kept 4 bases outside the gene matches. The CDR3 is made up of 18 amino acids. CDR1 is SEHNR and CDR2 is FQNEAQ in the germline V gene (reference sequence).

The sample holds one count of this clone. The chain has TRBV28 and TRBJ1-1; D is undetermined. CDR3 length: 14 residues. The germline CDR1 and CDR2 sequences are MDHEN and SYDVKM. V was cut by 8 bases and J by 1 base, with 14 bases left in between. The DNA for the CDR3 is TGTGCCAGCGGTGGCCCAGCCCCGAACACTGAAGCTTTCTTT. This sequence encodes CASGGPAPNTEAFF.

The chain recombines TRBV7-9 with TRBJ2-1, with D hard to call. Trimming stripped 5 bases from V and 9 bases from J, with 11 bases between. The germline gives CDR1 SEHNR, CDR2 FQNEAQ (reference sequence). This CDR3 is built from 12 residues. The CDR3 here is CASSQGNGEQFF. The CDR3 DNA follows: TGTGCCAGCAGCCAAGGGAACGGTGAGCAGTTCTTC.

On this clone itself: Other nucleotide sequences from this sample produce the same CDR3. CDR3 bases: TGTGCCAGCAGCGTAGGGCATACCTCCTACGAGCAGTACTTC. Its protein is CASSVGHTSYEQYF. The rearrangement links TRBV9 to TRBJ2-7; no reliable D call. The CDR3 spans 14 residues. The V and J ends lost 0 bases and 0 bases respectively, with 7 bases between them. Germline V gene lookup returns CDR1 SGDLS and CDR2 YYNGEE. Full variable domain (rest looked up from reference TRBV9 and TRBJ2-7): DSGVTQTPKHLITATGQRVTLRCSPRSGDLSVYWYQQSLDQGLQFLIQYYNGEERAKGNILERFSAQQFPDLHSELNLSSLELGDSALYFCASSVGHTSYEQYFGPGTRLTVT.

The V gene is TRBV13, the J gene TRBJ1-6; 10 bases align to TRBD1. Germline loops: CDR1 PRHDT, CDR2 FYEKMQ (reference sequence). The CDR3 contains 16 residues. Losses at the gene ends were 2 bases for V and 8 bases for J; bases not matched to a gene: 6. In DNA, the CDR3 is TGTGCCAGCAGCTTAATCGGGACAGGGGAGTATTCACCCCTCCACTTT. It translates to CASSLIGTGEYSPLHF.

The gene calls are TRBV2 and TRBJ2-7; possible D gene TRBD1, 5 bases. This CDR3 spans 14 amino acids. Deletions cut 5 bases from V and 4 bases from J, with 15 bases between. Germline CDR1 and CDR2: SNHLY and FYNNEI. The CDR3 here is CASSPSPTDYEQYF. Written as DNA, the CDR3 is TGTGCCAGCAGTCCAAGCCCGACAGATTACGAGCAGTACTTC.

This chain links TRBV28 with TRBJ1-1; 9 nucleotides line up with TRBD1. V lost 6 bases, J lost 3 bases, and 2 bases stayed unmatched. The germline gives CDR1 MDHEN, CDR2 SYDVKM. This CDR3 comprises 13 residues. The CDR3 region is CASRDRGYTEAFF. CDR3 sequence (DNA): TGTGCCAGCAGGGACAGGGGCTACACTGAAGCTTTCTTT.

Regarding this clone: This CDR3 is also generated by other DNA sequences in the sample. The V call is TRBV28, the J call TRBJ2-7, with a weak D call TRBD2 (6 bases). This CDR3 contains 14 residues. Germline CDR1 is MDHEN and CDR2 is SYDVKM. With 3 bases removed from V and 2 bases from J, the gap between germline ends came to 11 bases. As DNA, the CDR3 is TGTGCCAGCAGTTTTGCGGGGTTAACCTACGAGCAGTACTTC. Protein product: CASSFAGLTYEQYF.

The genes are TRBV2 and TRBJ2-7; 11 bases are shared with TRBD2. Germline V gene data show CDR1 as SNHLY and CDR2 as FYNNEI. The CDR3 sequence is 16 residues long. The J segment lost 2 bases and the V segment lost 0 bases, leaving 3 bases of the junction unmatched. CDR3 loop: CASSEAGLAATYEQYF. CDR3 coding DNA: TGTGCCAGCAGTGAAGCGGGACTAGCGGCTACCTACGAGCAGTACTTC.

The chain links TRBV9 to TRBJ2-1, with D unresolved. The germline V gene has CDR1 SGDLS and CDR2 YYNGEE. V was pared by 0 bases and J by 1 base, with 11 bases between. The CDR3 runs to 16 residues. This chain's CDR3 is CASSVADWSSYNEQFF. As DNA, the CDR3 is TGTGCCAGCAGCGTAGCGGATTGGAGTTCCTACAATGAGCAGTTCTTC.

The CDR3 reads CASSVVRTDTQYF. The CDR3 DNA reads as TGTGCCAGCAGCGTAGTTAGGACAGATACGCAGTATTTT. This rearrangement joins TRBV9 to TRBJ2-3, with D unclear. Germline CDR1 SGDLS, CDR2 YYNGEE. The ends were cut back, 0 bases at V and 3 bases at J, with 5 bases in the middle. The CDR3 runs to 13 residues. Full variable domain (outside the CDR3, taken from reference TRBV9 and TRBJ2-3): DSGVTQTPKHLITATGQRVTLRCSPRSGDLSVYWYQQSLDQGLQFLIQYYNGEERAKGNILERFSAQQFPDLHSELNLSSLELGDSALYFCASSVVRTDTQYFGPGTRLTVL.

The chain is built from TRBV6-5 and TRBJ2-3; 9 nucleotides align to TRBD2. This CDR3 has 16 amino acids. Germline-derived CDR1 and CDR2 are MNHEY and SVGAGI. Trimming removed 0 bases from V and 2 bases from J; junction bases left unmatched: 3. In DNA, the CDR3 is TGTGCCAGCAGTTACTCGGCTAGCGGGACCACAGATACGCAGTATTTT. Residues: CASSYSASGTTDTQYF.

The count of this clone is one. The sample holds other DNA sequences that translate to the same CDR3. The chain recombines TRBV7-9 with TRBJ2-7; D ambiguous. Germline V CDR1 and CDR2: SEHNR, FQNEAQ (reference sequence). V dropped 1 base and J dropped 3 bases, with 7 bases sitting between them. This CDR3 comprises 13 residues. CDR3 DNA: TGTGCCAGCAGCTTAGAGTTGGACTACGAGCAGTACTTC. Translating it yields CASSLELDYEQYF.

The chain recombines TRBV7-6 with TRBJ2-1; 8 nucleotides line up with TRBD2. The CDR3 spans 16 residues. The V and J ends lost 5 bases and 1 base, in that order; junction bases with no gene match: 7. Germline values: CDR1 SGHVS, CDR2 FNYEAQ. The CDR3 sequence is CASSPKAGESYNEQFF. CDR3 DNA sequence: TGTGCCAGCAGCCCGAAAGCGGGAGAATCCTACAATGAGCAGTTCTTC. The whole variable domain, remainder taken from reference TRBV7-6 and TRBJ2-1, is GAGVSQSPRYKVTKRGQDVALRCDPISGHVSLYWYRQALGQGPEFLTYFNYEAQQDKSGLPNDRFSAERPEGSISTLTIQRTEQRDSAMYRCASSPKAGESYNEQFFGPGTRLTVL.

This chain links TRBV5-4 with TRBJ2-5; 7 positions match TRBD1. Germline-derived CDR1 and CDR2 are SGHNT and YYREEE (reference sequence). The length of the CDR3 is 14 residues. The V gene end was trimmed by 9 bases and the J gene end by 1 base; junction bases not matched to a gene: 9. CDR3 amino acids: CAIGTDLFQETQYF. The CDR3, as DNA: TGTGCCATCGGGACAGACCTTTTCCAAGAGACCCAGTACTTC.

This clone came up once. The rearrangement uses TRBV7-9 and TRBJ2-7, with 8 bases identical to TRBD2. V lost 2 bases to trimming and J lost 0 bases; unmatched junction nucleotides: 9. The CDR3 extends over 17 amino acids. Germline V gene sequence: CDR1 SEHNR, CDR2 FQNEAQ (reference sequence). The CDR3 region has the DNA TGTGCCAGCAGCTTACCGGTGGGGAGCGGGAGCTCCTACGAGCAGTACTTC. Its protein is CASSLPVGSGSSYEQYF.

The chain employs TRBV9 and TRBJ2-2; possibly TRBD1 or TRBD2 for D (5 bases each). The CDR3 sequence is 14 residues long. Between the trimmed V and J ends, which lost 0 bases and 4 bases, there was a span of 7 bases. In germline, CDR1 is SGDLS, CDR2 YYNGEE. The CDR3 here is CASSVGDGTGELFF. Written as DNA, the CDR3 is TGTGCCAGCAGCGTAGGGGACGGCACCGGGGAGCTGTTTTTT.

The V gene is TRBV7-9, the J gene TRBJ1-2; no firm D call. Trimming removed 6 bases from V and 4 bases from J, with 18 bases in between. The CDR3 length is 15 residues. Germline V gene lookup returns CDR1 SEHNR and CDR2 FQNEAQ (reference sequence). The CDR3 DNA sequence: TGTGCCAGCAGTTTAACCGAGGACTTCCTCTATGGCTACACCTTC. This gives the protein CASSLTEDFLYGYTF.

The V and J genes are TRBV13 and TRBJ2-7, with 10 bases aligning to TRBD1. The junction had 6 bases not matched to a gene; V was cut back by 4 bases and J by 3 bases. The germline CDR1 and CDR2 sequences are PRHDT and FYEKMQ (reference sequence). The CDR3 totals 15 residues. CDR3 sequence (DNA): TGTGCCAGCAGCTGGACCGGGACAGGGGTCTACGAGCAGTACTTC. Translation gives CASSWTGTGVYEQYF.

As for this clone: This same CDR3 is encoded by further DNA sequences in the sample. Here the CDR3 reads CASSLGRGDEQFF. Written as DNA, the CDR3 is TGTGCCAGCAGCTTGGGTCGGGGAGATGAGCAGTTCTTC. The chain carries TRBV13 and TRBJ2-1; TRBD2 is a possible D gene (5 bases). The V end was cut by 3 bases, the J end by 8 bases, with 11 bases between. The CDR3 extends over 13 amino acids. Germline V CDR1 and CDR2: PRHDT, FYEKMQ (reference sequence).

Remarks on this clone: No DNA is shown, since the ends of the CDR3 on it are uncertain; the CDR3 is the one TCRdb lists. CDR3 sequence: CASSTSGEPLHF. This chain connects TRBV11-2 to TRBJ1-6. From germline, CDR1 is SGHAT and CDR2 FQNNGV. With termini counted, the CDR3 has 12 amino acids.

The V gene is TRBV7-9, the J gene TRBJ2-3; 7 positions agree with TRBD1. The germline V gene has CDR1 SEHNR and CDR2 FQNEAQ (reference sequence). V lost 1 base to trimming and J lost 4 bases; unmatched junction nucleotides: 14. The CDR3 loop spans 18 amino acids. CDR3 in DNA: TGTGCCAGCAGCTTAGAATATTGGACAGGAAAAGGGGCAGATACGCAGTATTTT. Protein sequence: CASSLEYWTGKGADTQYF.

The CDR3 is CASRDSGSLFYEQYF. The CDR3 DNA follows: TGTGCCAGCAGGGACAGTGGCTCCCTCTTCTACGAGCAGTACTTC. The chain combines TRBV27 with TRBJ2-7; D perhaps matches TRBD1 (6 bases). CDR1 and CDR2 from the germline V gene are MNHEY and SMNVEV (reference sequence). CDR3 length: 15 amino acids. Trimming took 6 bases from V and 3 from J, leaving 18 bases between them.